Listed here are 2 T cell receptor beta chains from one sample, sequenced in a study of T cells in localized non-small cell lung cancer (dated by TCRdb to about 2020). Libraries were built with the immunoSEQ multiplex PCR assay. The table was pulled from immuneACCESS by TCRdb, which kept in-frame rearrangements only. Such tables lose some clones; where checked, under half of the loss comes from unresolved V genes, and the rest has no known cause. In this sample the table shows some 41,000 clones, about 80% of which occur a single time. Together, the top ten hold 7.5% to 8% of the sample. This specimen consisted of PBMCs, obtained before any cancer treatment. These receptors all come from a man between 40 and 70 years old with stage II lung adenocarcinoma.

The V gene is TRBV29-1, the J gene TRBJ1-4; D is ambiguous. V shed 7 bases and J shed 5 bases, with 11 bases lying between them. CDR3 length: 12 residues. Germline V CDR1 and CDR2: SQVTM, ANQGSEA. Here the CDR3 DNA reads TGCAGCGGGAATGACATGAATGAAAAACTGTTTTTT. This codes for CSGNDMNEKLFF.

The V call is TRBV18, the J call TRBJ2-1; D uncertain. CDR1 and CDR2 (germline): KGHSH, LQKENI. V dropped 6 bases and J dropped 7 bases, with 7 bases sitting between them. The CDR3 consists of 11 residues. The CDR3 region has the DNA TGTGCCAGCTCGCCGAAGAATGAGCAGTTCTTC. It codes for CASSPKNEQFF. Looking up the rest from reference TRBV18 and TRBJ2-1 gives the full variable domain: NAGVMQNPRHLVRRRGQEARLRCSPMKGHSHVYWYRQLPEEGLKFMVYLQKENIIDESGMPKERFSAEFPKEGPSILRIQQVVRGDSAAYFCASSPKNEQFFGPGTRLTVL.